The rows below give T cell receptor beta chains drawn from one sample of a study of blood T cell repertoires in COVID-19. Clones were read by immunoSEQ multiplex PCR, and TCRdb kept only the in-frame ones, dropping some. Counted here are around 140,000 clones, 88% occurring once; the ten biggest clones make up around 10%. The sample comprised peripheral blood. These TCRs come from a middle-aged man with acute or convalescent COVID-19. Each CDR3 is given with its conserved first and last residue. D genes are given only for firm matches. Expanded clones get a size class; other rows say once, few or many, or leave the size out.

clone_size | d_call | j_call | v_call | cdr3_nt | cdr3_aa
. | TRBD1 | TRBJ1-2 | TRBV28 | TGTGCCAGCAGTTTCCGACAGGGGGCTTATGGCTACACCTTC | CASSFRQGAYGYTF
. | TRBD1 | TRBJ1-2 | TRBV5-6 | TGTGCCAGCAGCCTTTTGGTAGGGGGCGCGTCTGGCTACACCTTC | CASSLLVGGASGYTF
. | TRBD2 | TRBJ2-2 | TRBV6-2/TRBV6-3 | TGTGCCAGCAGTTACCCAGCGGGGGTAACCACCGGGGAGCTGTTTTTT | CASSYPAGVTTGELFF
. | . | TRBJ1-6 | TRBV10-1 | TGCGCCAGCAGTGTCGGGAATTCACCCCTCCACTTT | CASSVGNSPLHF
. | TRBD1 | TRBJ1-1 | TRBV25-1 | TGTGCCAGCAGCAGGGGGCTGAACACTGAAGCTTTCTTT | CASSRGLNTEAFF
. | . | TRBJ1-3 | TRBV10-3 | TGTGCCATCGTGAGCTCTGGAAACACCATATATTTT | CAIVSSGNTIYF
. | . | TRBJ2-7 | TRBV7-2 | TGTGCCAGCAGCTCGCCGGACAGCCTCTCCTACGAGCAGTACTTC | CASSSPDSLSYEQYF
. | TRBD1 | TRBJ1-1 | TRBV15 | TGTGCCACCAGCAGACGACAGGGGGACACTGAAGCTTTCTTT | CATSRRQGDTEAFF
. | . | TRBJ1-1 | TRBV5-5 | TGTGCCAGCAGCCCGTTTCCGGGAAGTGCTGAAGCTTTCTTT | CASSPFPGSAEAFF
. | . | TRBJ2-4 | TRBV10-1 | TGCGCCAGCAGTGAGTCCGGTTCCAAAAACATTCAGTACTTC | CASSESGSKNIQYF
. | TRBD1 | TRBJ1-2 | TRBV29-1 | TGCAGCGTTGGGCTCGCGGGACAGGGCACCGAGAATTTC | CSVGLAGQGTENF
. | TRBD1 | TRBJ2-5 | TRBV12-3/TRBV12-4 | TGTGCCAGCAGTAACAGGGGGCGAGAGACCCAGTACTTC | CASSNRGRETQYF
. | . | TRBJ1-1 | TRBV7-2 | TGTGCCAGCACCCAACACCAGGGGAGGGGAACCGCTTTCTTT | CASTQHQGRGTAFF
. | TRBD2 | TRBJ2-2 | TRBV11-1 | TGTGCCAGCAGCTTAGAACTAGCGAGGACCGGGGAGCTGTTTTTT | CASSLELARTGELFF
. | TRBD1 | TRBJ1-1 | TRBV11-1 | TGTGCCAGCAGCTTACGAAGACAGGGTTTATCTGAAGCTTTCTTT | CASSLRRQGLSEAFF
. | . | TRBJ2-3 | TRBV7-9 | TGTGCCTGGCCACAGGGCACAGATACGCAGTATTTT | CAWPQGTDTQYF
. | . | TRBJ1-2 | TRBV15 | TGTGCCACCAGCCATGAGGTTAACTATGGCTACACCTTC | CATSHEVNYGYTF
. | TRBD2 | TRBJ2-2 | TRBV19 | TGTGCCAGTACCACAAGAGGACTAGCGGGGAACACCGGGGAGCTGTTTTTT | CASTTRGLAGNTGELFF
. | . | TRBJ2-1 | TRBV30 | TGTGCCTGGGGACGAGAGGGCCTAGCAACAGAACCCTACAATGAGCAGTTCTTC | CAWGREGLATEPYNEQFF
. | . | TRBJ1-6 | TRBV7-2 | TGTGCCAGCAGCTCTACCAGGGAGGGAGTTCTATCACCCCTCCACTTT | CASSSTREGVLSPLHF
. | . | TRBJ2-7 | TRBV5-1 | TGCGCCAGCAGCCTTGTCGGCAGGGCCTACGAGCAGTACTTC | CASSLVGRAYEQYF
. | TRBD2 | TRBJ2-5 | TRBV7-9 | TGTGCCAGCAGCTTTTTCGAGGGAGGGGAGACCCAGTACTTC | CASSFFEGGETQYF
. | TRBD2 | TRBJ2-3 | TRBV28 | TGTGCCAGCAGTTCAAAACTAGCGGGAGGAACAGATACGCAGTATTTT | CASSSKLAGGTDTQYF
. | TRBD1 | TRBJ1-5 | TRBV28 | TGTGCCAGCAGTTTATGGGGACAGGGCGGTAATCAGCCCCAGCATTTT | CASSLWGQGGNQPQHF
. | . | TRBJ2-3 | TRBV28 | TGTGCCACCTCACTCGGCACAGATACGCAGTATTTT | CATSLGTDTQYF
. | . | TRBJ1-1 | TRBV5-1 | TGCGCCAGCAGAAGAACCGGGACTTTGAACACTGAAGCTTTCTTT | CASRRTGTLNTEAFF
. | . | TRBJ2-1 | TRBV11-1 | TGTGCCAGCAGCTTCGGGGCCAGACAGGACAATGAGCAGTTCTTC | CASSFGARQDNEQFF
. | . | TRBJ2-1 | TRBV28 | TGTGCCAGCAGTCCCTTACTAGTAGATTTGTTGAATGAGCAGTTCTTC | CASSPLLVDLLNEQFF
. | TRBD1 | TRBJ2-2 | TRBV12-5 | TGTGCTAGTGGATTGACAGGGGACACCGGGGAGCTGTTTTTT | CASGLTGDTGELFF
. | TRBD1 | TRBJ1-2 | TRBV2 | TGTGCCAGCAGTGGGGACAGGGGCTTTGGAGGCTACACCTTC | CASSGDRGFGGYTF
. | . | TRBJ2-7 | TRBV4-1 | TGCGCCAGCAGCCACCCTGACAGGCCCGTGAAGTTC | CASSHPDRPVKF
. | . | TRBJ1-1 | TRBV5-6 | TGTGCCAGCAGCTTGGTGCTGAACAGTAACACTGAAGCTTTCTTT | CASSLVLNSNTEAFF
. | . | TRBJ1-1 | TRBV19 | TGTGCCAGTAGTATAGAGGGGAGAGGCACTGAAGCTTTCTTT | CASSIEGRGTEAFF
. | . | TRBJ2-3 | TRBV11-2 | TGTGCCAGCAGCTTAGCGGGCACAGATACGCAGTATTTT | CASSLAGTDTQYF
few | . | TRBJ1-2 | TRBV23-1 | TGCGCCAGCAGTCGGAGACAGATCTACACCTTC | CASSRRQIYTF
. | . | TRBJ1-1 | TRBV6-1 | TGTGCCAGCAGCCCTTCGGACACTGAAGCTTTCTTT | CASSPSDTEAFF
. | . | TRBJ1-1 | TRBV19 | TGTGCCAGTAGTATGAGGGGACCGGGGAGGGTGAACACTGAAGCTTTCTTT | CASSMRGPGRVNTEAFF
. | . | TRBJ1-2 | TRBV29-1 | TGCAGCGTTGTCCGACAGCCCAACTATGGCTACACCTTC | CSVVRQPNYGYTF
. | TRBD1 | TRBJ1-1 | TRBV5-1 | TGCGCCAGCAGCAGCGACAGGGGATCTGAAGCTTTCTTT | CASSSDRGSEAFF
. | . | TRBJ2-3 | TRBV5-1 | TGCGCCAGCAGCTCTGGGCTGGTTACGCAGTATTTT | CASSSGLVTQYF
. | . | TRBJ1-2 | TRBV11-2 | TGTGCCAGCGGGAAGTTTGGGGGGAACTATGGCTACACCTTC | CASGKFGGNYGYTF
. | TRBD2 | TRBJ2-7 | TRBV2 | TGTGCCAGCAGGCTAGCGGACTACGAGCAGTACTTC | CASRLADYEQYF
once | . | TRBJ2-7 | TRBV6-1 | TGTGCCAGCAGTGAATTGCGGGGCTACGAGCAGTACTTC | CASSELRGYEQYF